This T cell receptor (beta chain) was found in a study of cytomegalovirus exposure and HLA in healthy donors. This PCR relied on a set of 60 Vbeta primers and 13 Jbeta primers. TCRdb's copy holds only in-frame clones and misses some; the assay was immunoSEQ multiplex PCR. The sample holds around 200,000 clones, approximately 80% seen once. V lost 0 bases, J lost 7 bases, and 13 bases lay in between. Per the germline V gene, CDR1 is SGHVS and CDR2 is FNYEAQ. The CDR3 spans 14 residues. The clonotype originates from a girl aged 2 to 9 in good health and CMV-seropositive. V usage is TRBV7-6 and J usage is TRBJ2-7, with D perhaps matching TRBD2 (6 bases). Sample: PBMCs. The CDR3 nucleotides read TGTGCCAGCAGCTTAGCGGGGGTTCGGGAGGAGCAGTACTTC. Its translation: CASSLAGVREEQYF.